One and the same sample provided the 19 T cell receptor beta chains below, sequenced in a study of blood T cell repertoires in COVID-19 (dated by TCRdb to the early 2020s). The library was obtained by the immunoSEQ multiplex PCR assay. The immuneACCESS repertoire file appears here via TCRdb, limited to in-frame rearrangements. These files lack a portion of the clones; in checked studies, under half of the deficit traces to unresolved V genes, and the cause of the others is not known. The sample table shows around 290,000 clones, and about 89% are seen once. The ten biggest clones cover around 4.4% of the sample. Sequenced: peripheral blood. These receptors originate from a man between 35 and 55 years old with acute or convalescent COVID-19.

The rearrangement joins TRBV14 to TRBJ1-2, with a weak D call TRBD1 (6 bases). CDR3 length equals 16 residues. V was trimmed by 1 base and J by 2 bases, leaving 14 bases between them. Germline CDR1 reads SGHDN; CDR2 reads FVKESK. CDR3 bases: TGTGCCAGCAGCCAAGGTTTGGGGGCTTCGAACTATGGCTACACCTTC. This codes for CASSQGLGASNYGYTF.

V is TRBV27 and J is TRBJ2-7, with 7 bases lining up with TRBD2. Trimming at V came to 7 bases and at J to 4 bases, leaving 10 bases not matched to a gene. The CDR3 consists of 14 residues. Germline CDR1 MNHEY, CDR2 SMNVEV (reference sequence). CDR3: CASTSRGRRYEQYF. In nucleotides, the CDR3 is TGTGCCAGCACTTCGCGGGGGAGAAGGTACGAGCAGTACTTC.

This sequence joins TRBV29-1 and TRBJ2-7; a possible D gene is TRBD1 (6 bases). V was cut by 4 bases and J by 0 bases, with 13 bases left in between. This CDR3 comprises 14 residues. CDR1 is SQVTM, CDR2 ANQGSEA, per germline. CDR3 DNA sequence: TGCAGCGTTGCGGAAAACAGGGACTCCTACGAGCAGTACTTC. It is translated as CSVAENRDSYEQYF.

The gene calls are TRBV7-6 and TRBJ2-5, with no clear D. The CDR3 totals 13 residues. Germline V gene lookup returns CDR1 SGHVS and CDR2 FNYEAQ. Trimming pared 3 bases from V and 0 bases from J, leaving 5 bases between. CDR3 nucleotide sequence: TGTGCCAGCAGCTTCCGGGACCAAGAGACCCAGTACTTC. This gives the protein CASSFRDQETQYF.

This chain connects TRBV12-5 to TRBJ1-5, with D unresolved. Per the germline V gene, CDR1 is LGHNT and CDR2 is FRNRAP. This CDR3 contains 13 residues. Trimming removed 6 bases at V and 0 bases at J, with 6 bases between. The CDR3 loop is CASGFGSNQPQHF. The CDR3 DNA reads TGTGCTAGTGGATTCGGTAGCAATCAGCCCCAGCATTTT.

Here the CDR3 reads CASSPVRAGNYGYTF. The DNA for the CDR3 is TGTGCCAGCAGTCCCGTACGAGCGGGTAACTATGGCTACACCTTC. The chain uses TRBV6-5 and TRBJ1-2, with unresolved D. Germline loops: CDR1 MNHEY, CDR2 SVGAGI. The CDR3 is 15 amino acids. V was clipped by 5 bases and J by 1 base, with 14 bases between them.

The CDR3 loop reads CAISSGTGGHNEKLFF. The CDR3 DNA reads as TGTGCCATTTCGTCCGGGACAGGGGGCCATAATGAAAAACTGTTTTTT. The chain uses TRBV2 and TRBJ1-4; 12 bases are shared with TRBD1. CDR3 length: 16 residues. With V trimmed by 10 bases and J by 4 bases, 10 bases remained unmatched. CDR1 and CDR2 from the germline V gene are SNHLY and FYNNEI.

The chain combines TRBV19 with TRBJ2-1; 10 bases are a match to TRBD1. There are 15 residues in the CDR3. Trimming at V came to 5 bases and at J to 2 bases, leaving 3 bases not matched to a gene. Germline CDR1 LNHDA, CDR2 SQIVND (reference sequence). CDR3 coding DNA: TGTGCCAGTAGTGAGGACAGGGGGGCCTACAATGAGCAGTTCTTC. Translating it yields CASSEDRGAYNEQFF.

The chain carries TRBV27 and TRBJ1-1, with TRBD1 matching 7 bases. The CDR3 consists of 14 residues. CDR1 is MNHEY and CDR2 is SMNVEV in the germline V gene (reference sequence). Germline trimming cut 0 bases from V and 5 bases from J; bases unmatched to any gene: 3. The CDR3 nucleotides read TGTGCCAGCAGTTTATCCCGGGACAGAACTGAAGCTTTCTTT. Protein product: CASSLSRDRTEAFF.

Only a few counts were recorded for this clone. The chain joins TRBV6-5 to TRBJ1-5; D not resolved. There are 12 residues in the CDR3. Per germline, CDR1 MNHEY and CDR2 SVGAGI. V was shortened by 7 bases and J by 7 bases, with 11 bases between the two germline ends. The CDR3 nucleotides are TGTGCCAGCAACCTACCCGGGCAGCCCCAGCATTTT. Its protein product is CASNLPGQPQHF.

The chain combines TRBV18 with TRBJ1-3; D is perhaps TRBD1 (5 bases). Deletions cut 3 bases from V and 2 bases from J, with 11 bases between. The CDR3 is 15 amino acids. Per the germline V gene, CDR1 is KGHSH and CDR2 is LQKENI. The CDR3 spells CASSPGGSPGNTIYF. The CDR3 bases are TGTGCCAGCTCACCGGGGGGGTCACCTGGAAACACCATATATTTT. Full variable domain (outside the CDR3, taken from reference TRBV18 and TRBJ1-3): NAGVMQNPRHLVRRRGQEARLRCSPMKGHSHVYWYRQLPEEGLKFMVYLQKENIIDESGMPKERFSAEFPKEGPSILRIQQVVRGDSAAYFCASSPGGSPGNTIYFGEGSWLTVV.

V gene TRBV21-1 combines with J gene TRBJ1-5; TRBD1, as called in the table, went unchecked against the DNA. TRBV21-1 is annotated as a pseudogene. This CDR3 has 17 amino acids. This CDR3 reads CASSSTGDLYSNQPQHF. Written as DNA, the CDR3 is TGTGCCAGCAGCAGCACAGGGGACCTTTATAGCAATCAGCCCCAGCATTTT.

The rearrangement links TRBV20-1 to TRBJ2-1; 7 positions match TRBD2. The trim removed 4 bases at V and 15 bases at J, leaving 9 bases unmatched. The CDR3 sequence is 11 residues long. The germline CDR1 and CDR2 sequences are DFQATT and SNEGSKA (reference sequence). The CDR3 DNA reads TGCAGTGCTATTAGACTAGCCGAAGCGTTCTTC. Its protein is CSAIRLAEAFF.

Regarding this clone: Other nucleotide sequences from this sample produce the same CDR3. This chain connects TRBV6-5 to TRBJ1-2, with a tentative D call TRBD1 (6 bases). There are 13 residues in the CDR3. Germline V lookup: CDR1 MNHEY, CDR2 SVGAGI. V lost 7 bases and J lost 2, with 11 bases in between. The CDR3 sequence is CASKQGTNYGYTF. The DNA of the CDR3 is TGTGCCAGCAAACAGGGAACGAACTATGGCTACACCTTC.

This sequence joins TRBV19 and TRBJ1-6; D is unclear. V was clipped by 2 bases and J by 9 bases, with 5 bases between them. Germline V CDR1 and CDR2: LNHDA, SQIVND (reference sequence). This CDR3 has 12 amino acids. The CDR3 region has the DNA TGTGCCAGTAGTATACGTCGTTCACCCCTCCACTTT. Translated, it gives CASSIRRSPLHF.

The rearrangement joins TRBV6-5 to TRBJ2-7, with 8 bases lining up with TRBD1. V dropped 2 bases and J dropped 3; count of bases not matched to a gene: 6. The length of the CDR3 is 15 residues. CDR1 and CDR2 from the germline V gene are MNHEY and SVGAGI. The CDR3 sequence is CASSYQYRGIYEQYF. The CDR3 DNA sequence: TGTGCCAGCAGTTACCAATACAGGGGGATCTACGAGCAGTACTTC.

This chain joins TRBV19 and TRBJ2-2; TRBD2 might be the D (6 bases). Trimming removed 6 bases from V and 0 bases from J, with 8 bases in between. CDR3 length equals 14 residues. The germline V gene has CDR1 LNHDA and CDR2 SQIVND (reference sequence). The CDR3 nucleotides read TGTGCCAGTAGACGCGGGACGAACACCGGGGAGCTGTTTTTT. Translating it yields CASRRGTNTGELFF.

The V call is TRBV5-1, the J call TRBJ2-2; 11 positions agree with TRBD2. This CDR3 comprises 16 residues. Trimming removed 4 bases from V and 4 bases from J; junction bases left unmatched: 6. Germline V lookup: CDR1 SGHRS, CDR2 YFSETQ. The CDR3 sequence: CASSLTLAGGTGELFF. CDR3 nucleotide sequence: TGCGCCAGCAGCCTAACGCTAGCGGGGGGCACCGGGGAGCTGTTTTTT.

V and J are TRBV6-5 and TRBJ2-7, with 7 positions matching TRBD2. Germline V gives CDR1 MNHEY, CDR2 SVGAGI. The CDR3 runs 15 residues. V shed 6 bases, J shed 7 bases, and the junction held 15 bases outside the gene matches. CDR3 region: CASSRFGTTALEQYF. CDR3 DNA sequence: TGTGCCAGCAGCCGCTTTGGGACTACCGCCTTAGAGCAGTACTTC.